A selection of T cell receptor beta chains follows, all from one sample in a study of cytomegalovirus exposure and HLA in healthy donors. TCRdb's table, derived via immunoSEQ multiplex PCR, lists solely in-frame clones and lacks some. This sample yields about 38,000 clones, of which approximately 71% are seen a single time; roughly 18% belongs to the top ten. The specimen was PBMCs. The receptors were gathered from a middle-aged man in good health and CMV-seropositive. The CDR3 runs from the conserved cysteine through the conserved F or W. The D gene is left open where the match is weak. Size is stated for part of the rows, as once, few or many counts, or as a class when the clone is expanded.

v_call	d_call	j_call	clone_size	cdr3_nt	cdr3_aa
TRBV7-2	TRBD1	TRBJ1-2	-	TGTGCCAGCAGCCCGGACAGGAACTATGGCTACACCTTC	CASSPDRNYGYTF
TRBV7-2	TRBD2	TRBJ2-5	-	TGTGCCAGCAGCCCGACTAGCGCGCCACAGGAGACCCAGTACTTC	CASSPTSAPQETQYF
TRBV29-1	TRBD1	TRBJ2-7	-	TGCAGCGTTGGGATACAGGGGGTAGGGCAGTACTTC	CSVGIQGVGQYF
TRBV11-1	TRBD1	TRBJ1-1	-	TGTGCCAGCAGCTTAGAACGACAGGGGCGCGAGTTCTTT	CASSLERQGREFF
TRBV2	-	TRBJ1-2	-	TGTGCCAGCAGTGCTCGTGGGAAAGGGGACTATGGCTACACCTTC	CASSARGKGDYGYTF
TRBV27	-	TRBJ2-7	-	TGTGCCAGCAGTCCCGGGACAAGGGGATACGAGCAGTACTTC	CASSPGTRGYEQYF
TRBV5-1	-	TRBJ1-5	-	TGCGCCAGCAGCTTGGGGGGCATCGGCAATCAGCCCCAGCATTTT	CASSLGGIGNQPQHF
TRBV9	-	TRBJ2-1	-	TGTGCCAGCTCCCCCCGGGGAAGCTCCTACAATGAGCAGTTCTTC	CASSPRGSSYNEQFF
TRBV10-3	TRBD1	TRBJ1-2	-	TGTGCCATCAGTGAGTTGACGGGGACAGGCGGGAGAGGCTACACCTTC	CAISELTGTGGRGYTF
TRBV4-3	-	TRBJ1-4	few	TGCGCCAGCAGCCCCGGGGGGGAAAAACTGTTTTTT	CASSPGGEKLFF
TRBV15	TRBD1	TRBJ2-5	-	TGTGCCACCAGCGCCCGGGACAGGGGAATTGAGACCCAGTACTTC	CATSARDRGIETQYF
TRBV11-2	TRBD1	TRBJ2-1	-	TGTGCCAGCAGCTTGACAGGGTATTTGCGCGATGAGCAGTTCTTC	CASSLTGYLRDEQFF